This TCR beta chain originates from a study of blood T cell repertoires in COVID-19 (dated by TCRdb to 2018 to 2020). As for the study more broadly: Samples from collaborators originated in the United States, Italy and Spain and spanned both the acute and convalescent phases of COVID-19. Sample metadata almost always included a de-identified subject ID, COVID-19 status, age in years and sex. The prospective study material was composed of cDNA or gDNA derived from T cells, B-cell-depleted T cells, or PBMCs. Where available, HLA class I and class II types were obtained from metadata supplied by the sample provider rather than from assay-based typing. Samples came from the ongoing ImmuneRACE study (first 160 participants) plus 1,254 subjects from 6 global collaborators. The repertoires were released in a freely available public database meant as a resource for research on the immune response to SARS-CoV-2. Deeply sampled blood TCRbeta repertoires from subjects exposed to, actively infected with, or recovered from COVID-19 were included in the dataset.

Overall study results and their limits: The amount of clinical and demographic metadata varied by source and participant and was provided uncurated.

The collaborating institutions used their own protocols to collect whole blood in K2EDTA tubes. For TCRbeta analysis, collaborator samples were shipped as frozen whole blood, as isolated PBMCs, or as DNA extracted from either sample type. TCRbeta CDR3 regions were amplified from genomic DNA using the immunoSEQ Assay, a bias-controlled multiplex PCR. The authors' analysis ran thus. The number of nucleated cells in each sample was estimated by amplification of reference gene primers within the assay. Sequence reads were collapsed and filtered to measure the absolute abundance of every unique TCRbeta CDR3 rearrangement. For each sample, productive Simpson clonality was calculated as the square root of Simpson's diversity index over productive rearrangements. Entries here come from immuneACCESS through TCRdb and include only in-frame sequences with V and J called. Some clones fail to appear in such tables; in the studies checked, an unresolved V gene covers under half of the shortfall, and the cause of the remainder is unknown. From that table come the V and J calls and clone size; the DNA was used to work out D and trimming. The sample table shows 70,000 or so clones, and about 90% are seen once. The ten largest make up 7.5% to 9% of the sample.

Comment on this clone: Its antigen is still unknown. The sample holds no much larger clone one base away, and base qualities are not on file.

From its cysteine to its phenylalanine, the CDR3 spans 16 amino acids. CDR3 DNA is the only sequence kept; it has 48 bases, read in frame from the first base. In the germline V gene (reference sequence), CDR1 corresponds to LNHDA and CDR2 to SQIVND. V and J lose 1 base and 1 base, and a span of 13 bases separates them. The sample taken for sequencing was peripheral blood. The chain uses TRBV19 and TRBJ1-1; perhaps TRBD1 is the D gene, with 6 bases matching. This clonotype originated in a human donor in a cohort sampled during active COVID-19. The CDR3 protein sequence reads: CASSIAAGAANTEAFF. The nucleotides are TGTGCCAGTAGTATAGCAGCAGGGGCCGCGAACACTGAAGCTTTCTTT.